The T cell receptor beta chain under discussion was sequenced for a study of control samples from healthy donors and cancer patients. Some clones are missing from TCRdb's copy, which holds only in-frame ones; the method was immunoSEQ multiplex PCR. The sample has just under 150,000 clones, 91% seen once. Germline lookup yields CDR1 GTSNPN and CDR2 SVGIG (reference sequence). The length of the CDR3 is 13 residues. The V end lost 2 bases, the J end lost 3 bases, and 8 bases lay between the germline ends. The TCR comes from a man aged 25 to 40 in good health. This chain connects TRBV30 to TRBJ1-3; the D is unclear. The sequenced sample was blood. The DNA of the CDR3 is TGTGCCTGGAGTTTGAATATTGGAAACACCATATATTTT. Translated: CAWSLNIGNTIYF.